Below, one T cell receptor beta chain is given with its context. Its antigen is unidentified. One base away lies a much larger clone, so this may be a sequencing read error. The data stem from a study of T cell repertoires in cytomegalovirus infection. Study as a whole: Used in the study were CMV epitopes, some recently identified and HLA-C-restricted, others well-studied and HLA-B-restricted. It can be stated that public TCR beta signatures indicated CMV infection as well as a matching HLA type. Study-level findings and limits: HLA-C-restricted CMV-specific TCR beta clonotypes were dominant in the ex vivo response.

Germline V gene sequence: CDR1 SEHNR, CDR2 FQNEAQ (reference sequence). CDR3 length equals 11 residues. Each CDR3 protein is one row after TCRdb ran MiXCR on the reads. Counted here are roughly 180,000 distinct CDR3 sequences, 20% to 25% occurring once; the ten biggest clones make up roughly 25%. This specimen consisted of CD8+ T cells from cultured PBMCs, obtained from culture after CMV antigen stimulation. This chain uses TRBV7-9 with TRBJ2-1; unclear D gene. The receptor was derived from a human donor in good health (CMV status not recorded). Some clones in this sample may be carry-over from other donors' samples. CDR3 protein: CASSLGNKQFF. The CDR3, as DNA: TGTGCCAGCAGCTTAGGCAATAAGCAGTTCTTC.